The 7 T cell receptor beta chains reported below all come from one sample, sequenced in a study of T-cell memory formation after mild COVID-19. TCRdb redid the calling of the 5' RACE reads with MiXCR, one entry per CDR3 protein. The sample gives under 300,000 distinct CDR3 sequences, approximately 8.4% of which show up once; approximately 22% is in the top ten. The sequenced sample was PBMCs or a T cell subset sorted from them (not recorded which). The receptors originated from a man between 18 and 29 years old who had mild COVID-19 (a few samples of this study predate the infection). Cell type and time point are not known.

This clonotype was detected only a few times. The V and J genes are TRBV7-9 and TRBJ1-1; possible D gene TRBD1, 6 bases. This CDR3 comprises 18 residues. V lost 5 bases and J lost 3, with 25 bases in between. Germline loops: CDR1 SEHNR, CDR2 FQNEAQ (reference sequence). CDR3 sequence reads: CASSHRTGTQPLYTEAFF. The DNA of the CDR3 is TGTGCCAGCAGCCACCGAACCGGGACACAGCCCCTATACACTGAAGCTTTCTTT.

In this sample, this clonotype turned up a few times. This chain joins TRBV6-5 and TRBJ2-7, with D uncertain. The V end was cut by 8 bases, the J end by 3 bases, with 14 bases between. This CDR3 is 13 amino acids long. CDR1 is MNHEY and CDR2 is SVGAGI in the germline V gene. For the CDR3, the DNA is TGTGCCAGCTCCTTTACCAAGGGCTACGAGCAGTACTTC. Its translation: CASSFTKGYEQYF.

Only a few counts were recorded for this clonotype. The CDR3 coding sequence is TGTGCCAGCAGTGAAGGTTGGGGGAATACGCAGTATTTT. Translation: CASSEGWGNTQYF. The chain combines TRBV6-1 with TRBJ2-3; D possibly matches TRBD1 or TRBD2 (5 bases each). Germline V gene sequence: CDR1 MNHNS, CDR2 SASEGT. The V end was cut by 1 base, the J end by 7 bases, with 9 bases between. The CDR3 has 13 amino acids.

This clonotype appeared many times. The rearrangement links TRBV10-3 to TRBJ2-3, with a possible D match to TRBD1 (6 bases). Germline CDR1 ENHRY, CDR2 SYGVKD. The V end lost 7 bases, the J end lost 1 base, and 9 bases lay between the germline ends. The CDR3 runs 13 residues. The CDR3 spells CAITEGGTDTQYF. CDR3 bases: TGTGCCATCACCGAGGGGGGCACAGATACGCAGTATTTT.

The V gene is TRBV12-5, the J gene TRBJ2-2, with 7 bases identical to TRBD1. The V gene's germline CDR1 is LGHNT and CDR2 FRNRAP. Germline trimming cut 1 base from V and 4 bases from J; bases unmatched to any gene: 0. The CDR3 is 14 amino acids. CDR3 sequence: CASGLEGATGELFF. CDR3 DNA sequence: TGTGCTAGTGGTTTGGAGGGGGCCACCGGGGAGCTGTTTTTT.

The sample holds many counts of this clonotype. V gene TRBV4-1 combines with J gene TRBJ1-1; D gene unclear. V lost 0 bases, J lost 0 bases, and 14 bases lay in between. The CDR3 is made up of 17 amino acids. Germline CDR1 is MGHRA and CDR2 is YSYEKL. The CDR3 spells CASSQEWTGIMNTEAFF. CDR3 DNA sequence: TGCGCCAGCAGCCAAGAGTGGACGGGTATAATGAACACTGAAGCTTTCTTT.

This clonotype has only a few counts. This chain connects TRBV12-3 or TRBV12-4 to TRBJ1-1; the match to TRBD1 covers 9 bases. The trim removed 4 bases at V and 0 bases at J, leaving 0 bases unmatched. The CDR3 is 14 amino acids. As DNA, the CDR3 is TGTGCCAGCAGTTGGACAGGGGTGAACACTGAAGCTTTCTTT. It encodes CASSWTGVNTEAFF.